The TCR beta chain described here comes from a study of cytomegalovirus exposure and HLA in healthy donors. Concerning this clone: Its antigen is undetermined.

Primers: 60 Vbeta forward and 13 Jbeta reverse. Produced via immunoSEQ multiplex PCR; TCRdb's table is partial and in-frame only. Among more than 90,000 clones listed, about 76% were seen once. Notes on the study in general: The dataset shows that most TCR sequences were rare, while some public TCRs occurred in many donors.

Germline V gives CDR1 PRHDT, CDR2 FYEKMQ (reference sequence). Trimming cost V 5 bases and J 1 base, with 9 bases left between them. The length of the CDR3 is 13 residues. The chain links TRBV13 to TRBJ2-7, with D possibly being TRBD2 (5 bases). Sequences were obtained from PBMCs. The clonotype originates from a man aged 35-49 years in good health and CMV-seropositive. The CDR3 region is CASSTRGSYEQYF. DNA for the CDR3: TGTGCCAGCAGCACCCGGGGATCCTACGAGCAGTACTTC.